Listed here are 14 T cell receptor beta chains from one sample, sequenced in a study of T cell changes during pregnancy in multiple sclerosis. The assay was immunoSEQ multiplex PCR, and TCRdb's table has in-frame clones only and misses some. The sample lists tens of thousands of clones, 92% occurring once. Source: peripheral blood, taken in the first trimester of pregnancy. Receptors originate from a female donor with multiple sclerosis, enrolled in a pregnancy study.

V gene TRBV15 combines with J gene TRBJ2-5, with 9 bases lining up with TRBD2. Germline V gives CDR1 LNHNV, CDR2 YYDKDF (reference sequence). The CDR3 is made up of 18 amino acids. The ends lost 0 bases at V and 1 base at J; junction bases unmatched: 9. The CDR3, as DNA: TGTGCCACCAGCAGAGAACGATTGGCGGGAGGGTCCCAAGAGACCCAGTACTTC. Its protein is CATSRERLAGGSQETQYF. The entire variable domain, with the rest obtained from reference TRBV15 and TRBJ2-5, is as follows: DAMVIQNPRYQVTQFGKPVTLSCSQTLNHNVMYWYQQKSSQAPKLLFHYYDKDFNNEADTPDNFQSRRPNTSFCFLDIRSPGLGDTAMYLCATSRERLAGGSQETQYFGPGTRLLVL.

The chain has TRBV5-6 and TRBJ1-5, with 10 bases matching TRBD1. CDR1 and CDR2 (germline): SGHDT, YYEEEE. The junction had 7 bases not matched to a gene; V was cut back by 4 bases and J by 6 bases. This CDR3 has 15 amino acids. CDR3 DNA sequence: TGTGCCAGCAGCGCCACCGGGACAGGGGTTCAGCCCCAGCATTTT. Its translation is CASSATGTGVQPQHF.

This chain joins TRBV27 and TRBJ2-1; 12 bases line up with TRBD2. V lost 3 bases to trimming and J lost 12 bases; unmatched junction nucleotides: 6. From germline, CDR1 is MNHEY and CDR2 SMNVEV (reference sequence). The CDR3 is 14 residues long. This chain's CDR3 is CASSFRASGRGQFF. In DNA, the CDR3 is TGTGCCAGCAGTTTTAGGGCTAGCGGGAGGGGGCAGTTCTTC.

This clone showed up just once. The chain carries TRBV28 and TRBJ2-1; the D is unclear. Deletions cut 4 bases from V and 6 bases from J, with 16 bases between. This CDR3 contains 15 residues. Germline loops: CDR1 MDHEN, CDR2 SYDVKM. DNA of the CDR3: TGTGCCAGCAGTTCTATTCTGAACCTATTCAATGAGCAGTTCTTC. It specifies CASSSILNLFNEQFF.

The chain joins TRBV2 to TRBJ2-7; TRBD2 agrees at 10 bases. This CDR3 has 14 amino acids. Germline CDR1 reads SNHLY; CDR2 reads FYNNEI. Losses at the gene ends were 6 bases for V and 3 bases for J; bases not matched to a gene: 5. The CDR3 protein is CASSGLAAGYEQYF. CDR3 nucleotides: TGTGCCAGCAGCGGACTAGCGGCGGGCTACGAGCAGTACTTC.

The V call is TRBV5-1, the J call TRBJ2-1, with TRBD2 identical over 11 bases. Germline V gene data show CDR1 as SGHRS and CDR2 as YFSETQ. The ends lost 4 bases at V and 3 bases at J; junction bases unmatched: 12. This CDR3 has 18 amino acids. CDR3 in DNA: TGCGCCAGCAGCGCATCGTACTCCGGGACTAGCGGCTACAATGAGCAGTTCTTC. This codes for CASSASYSGTSGYNEQFF.

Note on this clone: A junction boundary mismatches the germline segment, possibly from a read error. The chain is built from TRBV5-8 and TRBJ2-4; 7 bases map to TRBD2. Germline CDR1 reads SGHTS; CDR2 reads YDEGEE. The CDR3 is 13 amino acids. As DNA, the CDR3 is TGTGCCAGCAGCTTGGGGCTAGGTTTTAGCGGGCCTTTC. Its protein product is CASSLGLGFSGPF.

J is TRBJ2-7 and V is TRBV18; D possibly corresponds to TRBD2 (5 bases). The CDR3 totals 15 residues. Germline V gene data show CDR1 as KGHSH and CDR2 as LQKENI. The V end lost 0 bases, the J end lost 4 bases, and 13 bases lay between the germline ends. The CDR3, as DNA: TGTGCCAGCTCACCACCCGGACTTTTAACTTACGAGCAGTACTTC. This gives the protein CASSPPGLLTYEQYF.

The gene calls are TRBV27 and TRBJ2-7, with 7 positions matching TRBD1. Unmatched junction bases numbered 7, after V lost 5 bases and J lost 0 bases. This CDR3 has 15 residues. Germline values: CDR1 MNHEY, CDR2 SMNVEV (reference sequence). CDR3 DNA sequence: TGTGCCAGCAGTCTTGGGGACAGCAGCTCCTACGAGCAGTACTTC. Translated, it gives CASSLGDSSSYEQYF.

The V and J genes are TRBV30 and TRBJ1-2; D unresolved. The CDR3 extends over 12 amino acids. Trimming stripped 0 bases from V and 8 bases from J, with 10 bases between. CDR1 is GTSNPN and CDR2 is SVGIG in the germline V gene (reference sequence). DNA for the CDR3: TGTGCCTGGAGTGTAACGGGGTCCGGCTACACCTTC. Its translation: CAWSVTGSGYTF.

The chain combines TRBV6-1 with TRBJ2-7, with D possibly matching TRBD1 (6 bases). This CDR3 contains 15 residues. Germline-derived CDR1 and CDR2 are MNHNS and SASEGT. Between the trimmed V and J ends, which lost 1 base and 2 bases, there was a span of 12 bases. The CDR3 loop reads CASSEGPGAPYEQYF. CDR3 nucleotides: TGTGCCAGCAGTGAAGGCCCAGGGGCTCCCTACGAGCAGTACTTC.

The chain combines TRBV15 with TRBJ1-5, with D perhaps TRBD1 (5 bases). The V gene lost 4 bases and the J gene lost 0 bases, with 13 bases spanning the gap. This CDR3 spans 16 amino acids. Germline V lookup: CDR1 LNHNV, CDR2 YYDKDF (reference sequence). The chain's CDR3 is CATSMDTVYSNQPQHF. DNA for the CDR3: TGTGCCACCAGCATGGACACGGTATATAGCAATCAGCCCCAGCATTTT.

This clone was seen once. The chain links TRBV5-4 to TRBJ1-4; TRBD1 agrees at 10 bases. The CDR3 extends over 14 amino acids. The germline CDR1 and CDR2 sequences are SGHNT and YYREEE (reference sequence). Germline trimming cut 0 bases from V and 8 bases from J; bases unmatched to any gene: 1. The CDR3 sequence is CASSLGTGGEKLFF. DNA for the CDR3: TGTGCCAGCAGCTTGGGGACAGGGGGAGAAAAACTGTTTTTT.

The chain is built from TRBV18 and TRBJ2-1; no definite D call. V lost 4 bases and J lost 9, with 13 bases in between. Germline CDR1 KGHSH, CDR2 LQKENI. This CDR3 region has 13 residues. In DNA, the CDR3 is TGTGCCAGCTCACTTGGCAGGATTGGTGAGCAGTTCTTC. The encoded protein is CASSLGRIGEQFF.